This TCR beta chain is from a study of T cells in Graves' hyperthyroidism and ophthalmopathy (dated by TCRdb to the late 2010s). With respect to the entire study: Peripheral blood was collected at initial diagnosis, before any treatment. Prospective prediction of ophthalmopathy was tested in an independent validation cohort of approximately 18 hyperthyroidism patients and 17 patients who later progressed to ophthalmopathy. In addition, the study compared T-cell repertoires in thyroid tissue and in blood from about six Graves' hyperthyroidism patients. The paper describes TCR Vbeta CDR3 sequencing of 130 to 150 peripheral blood samples, made up of about 40 ophthalmopathy patients, 70 to 75 hyperthyroidism patients and roughly 17 progressor patients. To identify TCR V-J signatures that set the groups apart, the researchers used a discovery cohort of more than 95 patients, made up of approximately 43 with Graves' ophthalmopathy and around 58 with stable Graves' hyperthyroidism. The roughly 91 discovery patients were randomly divided into training and test sets at a 7:3 ratio. Once sampling was done, hyperthyroidism patients were given methimazole at a starting dose of 30 mg daily, whereas ophthalmopathy patients were given high-dose intravenous methylprednisolone.

This clonotype was seen at least ten times. Its antigen remains unidentified. No much larger clone is present one base from it, and per-base qualities are unavailable. General study outcomes and caveats: A model built on a 13 V-J signature distinguished ophthalmopathy from stable hyperthyroidism, reaching about 89% sensitivity and 81.08% specificity in cross-validation and 80%/75% in testing. Most expanded thyroid clonotypes (frequency above 0.001) were also detected in blood, a finding suggesting that blood repertoires may reflect thyroid immune responses. In validation, the model predicted progression to ophthalmopathy a median of roughly 6.5 months before onset, with approximately 70% sensitivity and roughly 73% specificity. No statistical method was used to set the sample size in advance, and investigators knew the group allocation.

The CDR3 starts with the cysteine, ends with the phenylalanine, and has 18 residues. Just CDR3 DNA is preserved here, 54 bases in frame from base 1. CDR1 DFQATT and CDR2 SNEGSKA were looked up in the germline V gene (reference sequence). Unmatched junction bases come to 18, with V trimmed by 5 bases and J by 2 bases. Stable Graves' hyperthyroidism was defined as the absence of progression to ophthalmopathy over 18 months of follow-up. The hyperthyroidism patients were between 18 and 65 years old and newly diagnosed, with a disease duration of less than 2 months. Exclusion was applied to patients with uncontrolled infections, other autoimmune diseases, pregnancy or lactation. Diagnoses were established on the basis of clinical symptoms, serum thyroxine and TRAb, thyroid ultrasound, and orbital computed tomography. PBMCs were isolated from 10 ml of fresh peripheral blood by Ficoll-Paque density gradient centrifugation. Total RNA was extracted with Trizol reagent, and quality was checked on an Agilent 2100 Bioanalyzer.

The TCR beta CDR3 regions were amplified from the RNA transcripts. For the first round of RT-PCR on the TCR CDR3, the HTBI primer set was used together with the Qiagen OneStep RT-PCR kit. A second multiplex PCR round built the libraries, followed by size selection and purification. The libraries were sequenced on an Illumina HiSeq2000 using paired-end 100 bp reads. As for the original processing: SOAPnuke was used to process the raw data, removing reads that contained adapters or uncalled bases, had a mean Phred below 15, or lacked an exact match to the constant primer or identifier. High-quality paired reads were merged with COPE v1.2.5, and unique nucleotide sequences were defined as clonotypes. MiTCR v1.1 was used to align clonotypes to the IMGT TRBV, TRBD and TRBJ reference segments. Only V-J combinations with frequency above 0.0001, covering 99% to 99.2% of repertoires, were analysed. A TCS score was defined as the ratio of F50 (clonal expansion) to E x V (chaos), with BLOSUM62-based TCRdist applied between CDR3 peptides within each V-J. Welch's t-statistics and random forest reduced fewer than 600 V-J features to about 12, which were used in a naive Bayes classifier (R e1071). TCRdb's own reprocessing of the public reads used fastp at Q25 and MiXCR and kept productive beta chains. Duplicate CDR3 protein sequences are folded into a single record with the most common DNA and genes. The V and J calls reflect TCRdb's pipeline rather than the authors' work. This sample is represented by some 700,000 distinct CDR3 sequences; around a sixth of them were singletons. The ten largest clones represent less than 20% of the sample.

Sequencing was done on a sample of blood. The rearranged chain carries TRBV20-1 and TRBJ2-1, and TRBD1 aligns with 7 junction nucleotides. The receptor's source is a middle-aged man with Graves' hyperthyroidism. The nucleotide sequence reads as follows: TGCAGTGCTTCGGGACAGACCTCTGCCCCTCACGCCTACAATGAGCAGTTCTTC. Its amino acids are CSASGQTSAPHAYNEQFF.